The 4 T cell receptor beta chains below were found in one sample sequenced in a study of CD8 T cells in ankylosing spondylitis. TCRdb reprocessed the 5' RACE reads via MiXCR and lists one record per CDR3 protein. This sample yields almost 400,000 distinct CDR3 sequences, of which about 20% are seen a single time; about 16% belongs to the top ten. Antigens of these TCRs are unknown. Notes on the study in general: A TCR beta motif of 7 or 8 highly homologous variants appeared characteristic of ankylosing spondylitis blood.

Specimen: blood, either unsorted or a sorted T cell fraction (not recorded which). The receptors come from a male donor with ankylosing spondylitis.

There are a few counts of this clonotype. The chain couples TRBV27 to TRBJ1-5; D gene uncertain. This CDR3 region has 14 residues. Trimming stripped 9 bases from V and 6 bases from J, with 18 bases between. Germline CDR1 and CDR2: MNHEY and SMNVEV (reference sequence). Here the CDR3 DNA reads TGTGCCAGTGGGTCTTCAATAACGGCTCAGCCCCAGCATTTT. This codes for CASGSSITAQPQHF.

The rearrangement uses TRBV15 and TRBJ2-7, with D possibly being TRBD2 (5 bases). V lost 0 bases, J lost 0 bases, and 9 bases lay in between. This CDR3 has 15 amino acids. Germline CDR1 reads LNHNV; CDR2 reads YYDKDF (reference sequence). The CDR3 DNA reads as TGTGCCACCAGCAGAGATGACTACCGCTCCTACGAGCAGTACTTC. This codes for CATSRDDYRSYEQYF.

The CDR3 nucleotides read TGTGCCAGCTCTTCCCTCAGGGGTTCCTTCGGGACCTACGAGCAGTACTTC. It is translated as CASSSLRGSFGTYEQYF. J is TRBJ2-7 and V is TRBV28; D possibly corresponds to TRBD1 (6 bases). This CDR3 is 17 amino acids long. Germline CDR1 is MDHEN and CDR2 is SYDVKM. V was trimmed by 8 bases and J by 2 bases, leaving 25 bases between them.

CDR3 protein: CAISEGVGGTGELFF. Written as DNA, the CDR3 is TGTGCCATCAGTGAAGGAGTAGGGGGCACCGGGGAGCTGTTTTTT. J is TRBJ2-2 and V is TRBV10-3; possible D gene TRBD1, 6 bases. Per the germline V gene, CDR1 is ENHRY and CDR2 is SYGVKD. Between the trimmed V and J ends, which lost 3 bases and 4 bases, there was a span of 12 bases. The CDR3 covers 15 residues.